These T cell receptor beta chains were read from a single sample in a study of T cells in Graves' hyperthyroidism and ophthalmopathy. TCRdb itself ran the multiplex PCR reads through MiXCR, one entry per CDR3 protein. The table includes some 600,000 distinct CDR3 sequences, approximately 15% detected once. Sequenced sample: blood. The origin of the receptors is a woman aged 25 to 45 with Graves' hyperthyroidism that later progressed to Graves' ophthalmopathy. Each CDR3 is given with its conserved first and last residue. Each record gives: clone size, J gene, V gene, D gene, CDR3 protein, CDR3 DNA. D genes are given only for firm matches. The listing skips clone size in some rows; elsewhere it reads once, few, many or a size class.

NA	TRBJ2-3	TRBV6-1	NA	CASSGTARPTDTQYF	TGTGCCAGCAGCGGGACGGCCAGGCCCACAGATACGCAGTATTTT
few	TRBJ2-2	TRBV20-1	NA	CSARDRGPGELFF	TGCAGTGCTAGAGATAGAGGCCCCGGGGAGCTGTTTTTT
many	TRBJ1-2	TRBV11-3	TRBD1	CASSRGTGLFRGSYTF	TGTGCCAGCAGCCGCGGGACAGGTCTGTTTCGGGGGAGCTACACCTTC
medium-sized	TRBJ1-2	TRBV9	NA	CASSPGAVSYGYTF	TGTGCCAGCAGCCCAGGGGCCGTCAGCTATGGCTACACCTTC
many	TRBJ1-2	TRBV20-1	NA	CSARPNEVGYTF	TGCAGTGCTAGACCTAACGAGGTTGGCTACACCTTC
many	TRBJ2-7	TRBV12-3/TRBV12-4	NA	CASSLGRGFLSFSYEQYF	TGTGCCAGCAGTTTAGGCAGGGGTTTCCTATCATTCTCCTACGAGCAGTACTTC
many	TRBJ2-1	TRBV30	NA	CAWSVRRGGEQFF	TGTGCCTGGAGTGTACGGCGGGGCGGTGAGCAGTTCTTC
many	TRBJ2-7	TRBV27	NA	CASSLSKGGRTYEQYF	TGTGCCAGCAGTTTATCGAAGGGGGGGAGGACCTACGAGCAGTACTTC
NA	TRBJ2-5	TRBV4-1	TRBD1	CASSPTGQVQETQYF	TGCGCCAGCAGCCCGACGGGACAGGTCCAAGAGACCCAGTACTTC
many	TRBJ2-2	TRBV28	NA	CASSSLRWDTKRHNTGELFF	TGTGCCAGCAGTTCTCTCCGGTGGGACACTAAGCGCCACAACACCGGGGAGCTGTTTTTT
NA	TRBJ1-4	TRBV27	NA	CASSQAPGAPRTNEKLFF	TGCGCCAGCAGCCAAGCCCCCGGGGCCCCCCGTACTAATGAAAAACTGTTTTTT
few	TRBJ1-2	TRBV4-2	TRBD1	CASSQGGQMHYGYTF	TGTGCCAGCAGCCAAGGGGGACAGATGCACTATGGCTACACCTTC
many	TRBJ2-7	TRBV6-1	TRBD2	CASSDFGTSANEQYF	TGTGCCAGCAGTGACTTCGGGACTAGCGCGAACGAGCAGTACTTC
many	TRBJ1-2	TRBV14	TRBD1	CASSQDEGTATHYGYTF	TGTGCCAGCAGCCAAGATGAGGGGACAGCGACTCACTATGGCTACACCTTC
large	TRBJ1-5	TRBV11-3	NA	CASSLQGLPNQPQHF	TGTGCCAGCAGCTTACAAGGACTGCCGAATCAGCCCCAGCATTTT
many	TRBJ2-3	TRBV6-5	NA	CASSYGGLTDTQYF	TGTGCCAGCAGTTACGGGGGATTGACAGATACGCAGTATTTT